The 9 T cell receptor beta chains in this list originate from one sample, sequenced in a study of CD8 T cells in ankylosing spondylitis. Study-level points and caveats: One TCR beta motif, made up of fewer than 10 highly homologous variants, appeared characteristic of ankylosing spondylitis blood.

TCRdb independently ran MiXCR on the 5' RACE reads; one entry per CDR3 protein. The table shows roughly 490,000 distinct CDR3 sequences, with approximately 5.3% occurring only once. Their antigen targets remain unknown. The sequenced material came from blood, either unsorted or a sorted T cell fraction (not recorded which). Receptors were obtained from a male donor with ankylosing spondylitis.

This clonotype has a handful of counts. The chain links TRBV6-2 or TRBV6-3 to TRBJ2-7; D is tentatively TRBD1 or TRBD2 (7 bases each). Trimming took 7 bases from V and 4 from J, leaving 14 bases between them. The CDR3 extends over 13 amino acids. Germline V gene lookup returns CDR1 MNHEY and CDR2 SVGEGT. CDR3 residues: CASNLRGGYEQYF. The CDR3 DNA reads TGTGCCAGCAACCTCAGGGGGGGATACGAGCAGTACTTC.

Ten or more counts support this clonotype. The CDR3 sequence is CASSYSWYDGYTF. The CDR3 region has the DNA TGTGCCAGCAGTTACTCGTGGTATGATGGCTACACCTTC. The chain is built from TRBV6-6 and TRBJ1-2, with unresolved D. The CDR3 is 13 amino acids. V lost 0 bases and J 6 bases, leaving 8 bases between the germline ends. In germline, CDR1 is MNHNY, CDR2 SVGAGI (reference sequence).

This clonotype appeared many times. The V call is TRBV4-2, the J call TRBJ1-2; no clear D gene. Trimming cost V 0 bases and J 5 bases, with 7 bases left between them. Germline-derived CDR1 and CDR2 are LGHNA and YNFKEQ. The CDR3 loop spans 13 amino acids. The CDR3 reads CASSQDKGYGYTF. As DNA, the CDR3 is TGTGCCAGCAGCCAAGACAAAGGGTATGGCTACACCTTC.

This clonotype was detected many times. The chain couples TRBV4-2 to TRBJ2-1; possibly TRBD1 for D (6 bases). Germline-derived CDR1 and CDR2 are LGHNA and YNFKEQ. Trimming pared 2 bases from V and 3 bases from J, leaving 11 bases between. The CDR3 length is 15 residues. The DNA for the CDR3 is TGTGCCAGCAGCCAAACCGCAGGGGTCTACAATGAGCAGTTCTTC. This gives the protein CASSQTAGVYNEQFF.

This clonotype came up many times. The chain is built from TRBV6-2 or TRBV6-3 and TRBJ1-4; D ambiguous. V was clipped by 7 bases and J by 4 bases, with 13 bases between them. The CDR3 is 14 residues long. Germline assignment: CDR1 MNHEY and CDR2 SVGEGT. In DNA, the CDR3 is TGTGCCAGCATTATAGCACGGCTTAATGAAAAACTGTTTTTT. Protein product: CASIIARLNEKLFF.

The genes are TRBV27 and TRBJ2-7; a weak D match, TRBD2 (5 bases). Germline V gene sequence: CDR1 MNHEY, CDR2 SMNVEV (reference sequence). The CDR3 is 14 residues long. V lost 6 bases and J 0 bases, leaving 12 bases between the germline ends. The CDR3: CASRSLGSSYEQYF. The CDR3 bases are TGTGCCAGCAGATCACTGGGGAGCTCCTACGAGCAGTACTTC.

Concerning this clonotype itself: Given a much more abundant clone one base away, this may be a read error. The chain recombines TRBV6-1 with TRBJ2-7, with D possibly TRBD2 on 6 matching bases. CDR1 and CDR2 from the germline V gene are MNHNS and SASEGT. The CDR3 runs 15 residues. The CDR3 region has the DNA TGTGCCAGCCGTGACCGGCGGAGGGGAGCCTACGAGCAGTACTTC. Residues: CASRDRRRGAYEQYF.

The chain carries TRBV5-1 and TRBJ2-7, with D tentatively TRBD2 (6 bases). Trimming pared 2 bases from V and 0 bases from J, leaving 12 bases between. Germline values: CDR1 SGHRS, CDR2 YFSETQ. This CDR3 region has 15 residues. CDR3 nucleotides: TGCGCCAGCAGCTTAGGAGGGGCTATCTCCTACGAGCAGTACTTC. It encodes CASSLGGAISYEQYF. Full variable domain (outside the CDR3, taken from reference TRBV5-1 and TRBJ2-7): KAGVTQTPRYLIKTRGQQVTLSCSPISGHRSVSWYQQTPGQGLQFLFEYFSETQRNKGNFPGRFSGRQFSNSRSEMNVSTLELGDSALYLCASSLGGAISYEQYFGPGTRLTVT.

This clonotype was seen ten or more times. V and J are TRBV7-2 and TRBJ1-1; tentative D call: TRBD1 (5 bases). The length of the CDR3 is 13 residues. Germline V lookup: CDR1 SGHTA, CDR2 FQGNSA. The V end was cut by 1 base, the J end by 10 bases, with 13 bases between. CDR3 nucleotide sequence: TGTGCCAGCAGCTTAGAAGCAGGGCGGGGAGCTTTCTTT. It codes for CASSLEAGRGAFF. Full variable domain (missing parts from reference TRBV7-2 and TRBJ1-1): GAGVSQSPSNKVTEKGKDVELRCDPISGHTALYWYRQSLGQGLEFLIYFQGNSAPDKSGLPSDRFSAERTGGSVSTLTIQRTQQEDSAVYLCASSLEAGRGAFFGQGTRLTVV.